The TCR beta chain under discussion was sequenced for a study of T cells in localized non-small cell lung cancer. Germline V gives CDR1 SNHLY, CDR2 FYNNEI. Trimming left V 4 bases short and J 10 bases short, with 12 bases between. The CDR3 has 12 amino acids. Profiled with immunoSEQ multiplex PCR; TCRdb holds only in-frame clones, not every one. The table records about 1,500 clones, over 20% of them present only once. This clone was found once. This TCR derives from a male donor at least 60 years old with stage II squamous cell lung carcinoma. Sequences were derived from normal lung tissue next to the tumor, sampled before any cancer treatment. The gene calls are TRBV2 and TRBJ2-3, with no clear D. The CDR3 DNA is TGTGCCAGCAGTGCCGAATCTGGTCCGCAGTATTTT. Translation: CASSAESGPQYF.